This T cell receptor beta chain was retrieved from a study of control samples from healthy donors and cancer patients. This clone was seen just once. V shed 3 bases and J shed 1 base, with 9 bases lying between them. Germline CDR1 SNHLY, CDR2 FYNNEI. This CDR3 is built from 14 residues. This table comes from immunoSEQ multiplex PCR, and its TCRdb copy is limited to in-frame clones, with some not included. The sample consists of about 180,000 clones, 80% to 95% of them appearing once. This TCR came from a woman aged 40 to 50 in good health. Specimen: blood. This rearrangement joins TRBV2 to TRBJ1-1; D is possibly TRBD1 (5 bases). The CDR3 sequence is CASSDRVGNTEAFF. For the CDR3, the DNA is TGTGCCAGCAGTGACAGGGTCGGGAACACTGAAGCTTTCTTT. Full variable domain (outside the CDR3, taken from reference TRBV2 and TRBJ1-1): EPEVTQTPSHQVTQMGQEVILRCVPISNHLYFYWYRQILGQKVEFLVSFYNNEISEKSEIFDDQFSVERPDGSNFTLKIRSTKLEDSAMYFCASSDRVGNTEAFFGQGTRLTVV.